This T cell receptor beta chain was captured in a study of blood T cell repertoires in COVID-19. Study-level background: The samples span acute and convalescent COVID-19 from the United States, Italy and Spain.

This clone was observed a handful of times. The method was immunoSEQ multiplex PCR; TCRdb's version includes in-frame clones alone and lacks a portion of them. The sample lists roughly 180,000 clones, more than 70% occurring once. The CDR3 covers 16 residues. Trimming at V came to 2 bases and at J to 4 bases, leaving 6 bases not matched to a gene. CDR1 and CDR2 (germline): MNHNY, SVGAGI (reference sequence). The chain joins TRBV6-6 to TRBJ1-4, with 8 positions matching TRBD1. The clonotype was recovered from a woman aged 80 or over with active or convalescent COVID-19. The material sequenced was peripheral blood. The CDR3 loop is CASSYTQGVNNEKLFF. The DNA of the CDR3 is TGTGCCAGCAGTTACACACAGGGGGTTAATAATGAAAAACTGTTTTTT.